Below, 30 T cell receptor beta chains from the same sample are listed, as sequenced in a study of T cells in Graves' hyperthyroidism and ophthalmopathy. Amplification targeted TCR beta CDR3 regions from RNA transcripts. A first-round RT-PCR of the TCR CDR3 used the HTBI primer set. MiXCR, run by TCRdb on the multiplex PCR reads, gives a single entry per CDR3 protein. The sample includes 300,000 to 450,000 distinct CDR3 sequences, more than 13% seen only once; the top ten take 30% to 35%. Source material: blood. These receptors were obtained from a woman in her twenties or thirties with Graves' hyperthyroidism.

This clonotype occurred a few times. The chain couples TRBV20-1 to TRBJ2-7; D not resolved. Germline V gene sequence: CDR1 DFQATT, CDR2 SNEGSKA (reference sequence). The germline V and J ends were trimmed by 4 bases and 1 base, with 11 bases remaining between them. The CDR3 has 13 residues. CDR3 residues: CSATHEPSYEQYF. CDR3 sequence (DNA): TGCAGTGCTACCCATGAACCTTCCTACGAGCAGTACTTC.

This clonotype came up many times. The CDR3 protein is CASSSVDRGSLQYF. The DNA for the CDR3 is TGTGCCAGCAGCTCTGTCGACAGGGGGTCGTTGCAGTACTTC. This sequence joins TRBV7-2 and TRBJ2-7; 9 bases are shared with TRBD1. CDR1 and CDR2 (germline): SGHTA, FQGNSA. J gave up 9 bases and V 4 bases, and 10 bases lay outside the gene matches. The CDR3 is 14 amino acids.

The chain combines TRBV2 with TRBJ1-1, with D unclear. CDR1 and CDR2 (germline): SNHLY, FYNNEI. Trimming shortened V by 3 bases and J by 2 bases, and 10 bases separated the two germline ends. This CDR3 has 14 residues. The CDR3 bases are TGTGCCAGCAGTGACAGGAGAGGCAACACTGAAGCTTTCTTT. Translation: CASSDRRGNTEAFF. Full variable domain (rest looked up from reference TRBV2 and TRBJ1-1): EPEVTQTPSHQVTQMGQEVILRCVPISNHLYFYWYRQILGQKVEFLVSFYNNEISEKSEIFDDQFSVERPDGSNFTLKIRSTKLEDSAMYFCASSDRRGNTEAFFGQGTRLTVV.

This clonotype appeared a few times. The gene calls are TRBV28 and TRBJ2-5; TRBD1 aligns across 10 bases. This CDR3 is 18 amino acids long. The V segment lost 3 bases and the J segment 4 bases; nucleotides outside the gene matches: 14. CDR1 is MDHEN, CDR2 SYDVKM, per germline. DNA for the CDR3: TGTGCCAGCAGTTTTTTTCCCCGACAGGGGGCAGATCCAGAGACCCAGTACTTC. Protein product: CASSFFPRQGADPETQYF. Full variable domain (rest looked up from reference TRBV28 and TRBJ2-5): DVKVTQSSRYLVKRTGEKVFLECVQDMDHENMFWYRQDPGLGLRLIYFSYDVKMKEKGDIPEGYSVSREKKERFSLILESASTNQTSMYLCASSFFPRQGADPETQYFGPGTRLLVL.

The chain uses TRBV10-3 and TRBJ2-1; D is perhaps TRBD2 (7 bases). This CDR3 comprises 14 residues. From germline, CDR1 is ENHRY and CDR2 SYGVKD. Trimming removed 6 bases at V and 8 bases at J, with 17 bases between. CDR3 DNA sequence: TGTGCCATCAGGGTACAGGGAGGGTTCGATGAGCAGTTCTTC. This gives the protein CAIRVQGGFDEQFF.

This clonotype has at least ten counts. This chain uses TRBV27 with TRBJ2-7; D is unresolved. The CDR3 covers 18 residues. V gave up 0 bases and J gave up 4 bases, with 22 bases separating them. Germline V CDR1 and CDR2: MNHEY, SMNVEV (reference sequence). CDR3 DNA: TGTGCCAGCAGTTTATCACCCCCCGGGCTACTGGCCTCATACGAGCAGTACTTC. This encodes CASSLSPPGLLASYEQYF.

The chain is built from TRBV18 and TRBJ1-1; D is undetermined. The V gene lost 5 bases and the J gene lost 0 bases, with 10 bases spanning the gap. CDR3 size: 14 residues. Germline loops: CDR1 KGHSH, CDR2 LQKENI. In nucleotides, the CDR3 is TGTGCCAGCTCATCTGGTCGTTTGAACACTGAAGCTTTCTTT. Residues: CASSSGRLNTEAFF.

The gene calls are TRBV5-4 and TRBJ2-5, with 12 bases that match TRBD2. The V segment lost 4 bases and the J segment 1 base; nucleotides outside the gene matches: 5. CDR3 size: 16 residues. The germline V gene has CDR1 SGHNT and CDR2 YYREEE (reference sequence). CDR3 bases: TGTGCCAGCAGCCCGACTAGCGGGAGCCTCCAAGAGACCCAGTACTTC. Amino acid sequence: CASSPTSGSLQETQYF.

This clonotype appeared a few times. The V gene is TRBV9, the J gene TRBJ1-2; D gene unclear. This CDR3 contains 15 residues. Germline loops: CDR1 SGDLS, CDR2 YYNGEE. Trimming removed 0 bases at V and 4 bases at J, with 13 bases between. CDR3 protein: CASSVAGSGGYGYTF. The CDR3 nucleotides read TGTGCCAGCAGCGTAGCTGGGTCAGGCGGCTATGGCTACACCTTC.

This clonotype was counted ten times or more. CDR3 sequence reads: CASSPLTGDNEKLFF. The CDR3 DNA is TGTGCCAGCAGTCCTTTGACAGGGGATAATGAAAAACTGTTTTTT. The rearrangement uses TRBV28 and TRBJ1-4; 8 bases fit TRBD1. With 5 bases clipped from V and 4 bases from J, the junction kept 6 bases outside the gene matches. Germline V gene lookup returns CDR1 MDHEN and CDR2 SYDVKM. This CDR3 has 15 amino acids. The full variable domain, rest sourced from reference TRBV28 and TRBJ1-4, is DVKVTQSSRYLVKRTGEKVFLECVQDMDHENMFWYRQDPGLGLRLIYFSYDVKMKEKGDIPEGYSVSREKKERFSLILESASTNQTSMYLCASSPLTGDNEKLFFGSGTQLSVL.

This clonotype was counted ten times or more. The V and J genes are TRBV30 and TRBJ1-5; no clear D gene. V gave up 1 base and J gave up 1 base, with 5 bases separating them. This CDR3 is built from 13 residues. The germline V gene has CDR1 GTSNPN and CDR2 SVGIG (reference sequence). This CDR3 is CAWSERSNQPQHF. In nucleotides, the CDR3 is TGTGCCTGGAGTGAACGGAGCAATCAGCCCCAGCATTTT. The whole variable domain, remainder taken from reference TRBV30 and TRBJ1-5, is SQTIHQWPATLVQPVGSPLSLECTVEGTSNPNLYWYRQAAGRGLQLLFYSVGIGQISSEVPQNLSASRPQDRQFILSSKKLLLSDSGFYLCAWSERSNQPQHFGDGTRLSIL.

This clonotype has just a few counts. The V gene is TRBV18, the J gene TRBJ2-4, with 8 bases matching TRBD2. J gave up 3 bases and V 0 bases, and 7 bases lay outside the gene matches. The length of the CDR3 is 17 residues. Germline V gene lookup returns CDR1 KGHSH and CDR2 LQKENI. CDR3 in DNA: TGTGCCAGCTCACCACCGACAGAGCGGGAGAGCAAAAACATTCAGTACTTC. As protein: CASSPPTERESKNIQYF.

This clonotype occurred many times. The J gene is TRBJ2-7, the V gene TRBV15; D unclear. The germline V gene has CDR1 LNHNV and CDR2 YYDKDF (reference sequence). V was pared by 5 bases and J by 0 bases, with 8 bases between. The CDR3 runs 13 residues. For the CDR3, the DNA is TGTGCCACCAGCGGGTCGGCCTCCTACGAGCAGTACTTC. The encoded protein is CATSGSASYEQYF.

At least ten counts were recorded for this clonotype. The CDR3 nucleotides are TGTGCCAGCAGCGCGGACAGGGCCTCAATCCCCCTCCACTTT. Protein: CASSADRASIPLHF. The rearrangement links TRBV9 to TRBJ1-6; TRBD1 matches at 8 bases. V was pared by 3 bases and J by 13 bases, with 9 bases of the junction left unmatched. The CDR3 is made up of 14 amino acids. Germline V gene lookup returns CDR1 SGDLS and CDR2 YYNGEE.

This chain uses TRBV9 with TRBJ1-1, with D possibly TRBD1 on 6 matching bases. The germline gives CDR1 SGDLS, CDR2 YYNGEE. V dropped 6 bases and J dropped 0 bases, with 9 bases sitting between them. The CDR3 consists of 13 residues. The CDR3 nucleotides are TGTGCCAGCAAGGGGGAGGTGAACACTGAAGCTTTCTTT. As protein: CASKGEVNTEAFF. The complete variable domain, with remaining parts taken from reference TRBV9 and TRBJ1-1, reads DSGVTQTPKHLITATGQRVTLRCSPRSGDLSVYWYQQSLDQGLQFLIQYYNGEERAKGNILERFSAQQFPDLHSELNLSSLELGDSALYFCASKGEVNTEAFFGQGTRLTVV.

This clonotype was recorded at least ten times. The chain links TRBV15 to TRBJ2-7, with D possibly being TRBD1 (6 bases). Germline V gene data show CDR1 as LNHNV and CDR2 as YYDKDF (reference sequence). V was pared by 3 bases and J by 7 bases, with 25 bases between. CDR3 length equals 17 residues. Here the CDR3 reads CATSSPHRTDRSAEQYF. CDR3 nucleotide sequence: TGTGCCACCAGCAGTCCCCACCGGACCGACAGGAGCGCTGAGCAGTACTTC.

This clonotype was counted ten times or more. The V and J genes are TRBV12-3 or TRBV12-4 and TRBJ2-7; TRBD2 matches 12 bases. The junction had 8 bases not matched to a gene; V was cut back by 6 bases and J by 5 bases. This CDR3 comprises 15 residues. DNA for the CDR3: TGTGCCAGCAGGCCGACTAGCGGGAGAATCAACGAGCAGTACTTC. This encodes CASRPTSGRINEQYF.

The rearrangement joins TRBV20-1 to TRBJ2-7; 11 positions match TRBD2. The CDR3 loop spans 14 amino acids. J lost 6 bases, V lost 6 bases, and 10 bases had no gene match. The germline CDR1 and CDR2 sequences are DFQATT and SNEGSKA (reference sequence). CDR3 sequence: CSAPRRLAGGEQYF. The CDR3 DNA sequence: TGCAGTGCCCCAAGGCGGCTAGCGGGAGGCGAGCAGTACTTC.

This clonotype was observed many times. The rearrangement uses TRBV20-1 and TRBJ2-1; 10 nucleotides agree with TRBD2. The junction had 4 bases not matched to a gene; V was cut back by 1 base and J by 1 base. Germline CDR1 DFQATT, CDR2 SNEGSKA (reference sequence). This CDR3 has 16 residues. The CDR3 sequence is CSARVSGRGSYNEQFF. In DNA, the CDR3 is TGCAGTGCTAGAGTAAGCGGGAGGGGATCCTACAATGAGCAGTTCTTC.

The rearrangement uses TRBV28 and TRBJ1-6; D gene uncertain. CDR3 length equals 12 residues. The germline V gene has CDR1 MDHEN and CDR2 SYDVKM. Trimming left V 5 bases short and J 9 bases short, with 8 bases between. CDR3 sequence reads: CASSPPTSPLHF. The CDR3 coding sequence is TGTGCCAGCAGTCCCCCCACTTCACCCCTCCACTTT.

The rearrangement joins TRBV6-2 or TRBV6-3 to TRBJ2-7; 9 nucleotides line up with TRBD2. The germline V gene has CDR1 MNHEY and CDR2 SVGEGT. The CDR3 is 14 residues long. V trimming: 6 bases; J trimming: 5 bases; junction bases outside the gene matches: 8. CDR3 coding DNA: TGTGCCAGCAGCCGTCAGCGGGAGGTGGACGAGCAGTACTTC. Residues: CASSRQREVDEQYF.

The genes are TRBV5-1 and TRBJ2-2; D is undetermined. The CDR3 covers 16 residues. V lost 0 bases, J lost 1 base, and 10 bases lay in between. Germline V CDR1 and CDR2: SGHRS, YFSETQ. As DNA, the CDR3 is TGCGCCAGCAGCTTGGATTGGAGAGAGAACACCGGGGAGCTGTTTTTT. Translating gives CASSLDWRENTGELFF.

This clonotype was seen ten or more times. Its ends do not fully match the called genes, so a read error is possible. The CDR3 bases are TGTGCCAGCAGCGAAGAAGGGATCTCTGGAAACACCATATATTTT. This encodes CASSEEGISGNTIYF. The chain links TRBV6-1 to TRBJ1-3; D unclear. The CDR3 sequence is 15 residues long. Germline V gene sequence: CDR1 MNHNS, CDR2 SASEGT.

This clonotype occurred many times. The chain combines TRBV6-6 with TRBJ2-5; TRBD2 is a possible D gene (6 bases). This CDR3 is 16 amino acids long. Trimming cost V 2 bases and J 5 bases, with 18 bases left between them. Germline loops: CDR1 MNHNY, CDR2 SVGAGI (reference sequence). The CDR3 DNA reads TGTGCCAGCAGTTACCCCCGGGGGACGGCGCGGGAGACCCAGTACTTC. It is translated as CASSYPRGTARETQYF.

This clonotype showed up just a few times. This CDR3 reads CASSSMVSNEQFF. The CDR3 DNA is TGTGCCAGCAGCTCTATGGTTTCGAATGAGCAGTTCTTC. This chain connects TRBV7-3 to TRBJ2-1, with D hard to call. The CDR3 extends over 13 amino acids. CDR1 and CDR2 (germline): SGHTA, FQGTGA. Trimming cost V 4 bases and J 7 bases, with 11 bases left between them.

This clonotype was seen ten or more times. V usage is TRBV24-1 and J usage is TRBJ1-2, with D perhaps matching TRBD1 (5 bases). Germline CDR1 is KGHDR and CDR2 is SFDVKD. The CDR3 is made up of 14 amino acids. V lost 6 bases to trimming and J lost 3 bases, with 13 bases between them. The CDR3 bases are TGTGCCACCAGTCCGCCCGGGACGGACTATGGCTACACCTTC. Encoded protein: CATSPPGTDYGYTF.

The chain recombines TRBV7-8 with TRBJ1-2; possibly TRBD1 for D (5 bases). Looked up from germline, CDR1 is SGHVS and CDR2 is FQNEAQ. The CDR3 is 13 amino acids. V was clipped by 0 bases and J by 8 bases, with 10 bases between them. CDR3: CASSLASGRGYTF. CDR3 sequence (DNA): TGTGCCAGCAGCTTAGCTTCAGGGAGAGGCTACACCTTC.

The V gene is TRBV2, the J gene TRBJ2-1; 10 bases agree with TRBD1. The CDR3 sequence is 13 residues long. V shed 4 bases and J 14 bases; nucleotides not matched to a gene: 8. The germline V gene has CDR1 SNHLY and CDR2 FYNNEI. CDR3 sequence: CASSGERQGAKFF. For the CDR3, the DNA is TGTGCCAGCAGTGGGGAGAGACAGGGGGCGAAGTTCTTC.

This chain joins TRBV4-1 and TRBJ1-2, with 8 positions matching TRBD1. The CDR3 runs 14 residues. In germline, CDR1 is MGHRA, CDR2 YSYEKL. Germline trimming cut 5 bases from V and 7 bases from J; bases unmatched to any gene: 9. CDR3 DNA sequence: TGCGCCAGCAGCTCCTGGCCAGGGGGCTCTGGCTACACCTTC. Translated: CASSSWPGGSGYTF.

This clonotype has a handful of counts. The chain recombines TRBV20-1 with TRBJ2-7; D might be TRBD2 (5 bases). The CDR3 extends over 14 amino acids. Germline loops: CDR1 DFQATT, CDR2 SNEGSKA (reference sequence). Deletions cut 6 bases from V and 6 bases from J, with 21 bases between. The CDR3 spells CSARYKGGFVEQYF. Here the CDR3 DNA reads TGCAGTGCAAGATACAAGGGCGGGTTTGTCGAGCAGTACTTC.